A single sample gave rise to the 18 T cell receptor beta chains below, sequenced in a study of T-cell memory formation after mild COVID-19. MiXCR, applied by TCRdb to the 5' RACE reads, yields one record per CDR3 protein. The table lists 430,000 or so distinct CDR3 sequences, approximately 23% of them singletons, with under 15% in the top ten. The sample was PBMCs or a T cell subset sorted from them (not recorded which). These receptors were obtained from an adult woman who had mild COVID-19 (a few samples of this study predate the infection). Cell type and time point are not known.

The chain couples TRBV3-1 to TRBJ2-1, with 10 nucleotides matching TRBD2. The CDR3 extends over 17 amino acids. CDR1 and CDR2 from the germline V gene are LGHDT and YNNKEL (reference sequence). V gave up 0 bases and J gave up 5 bases; unmatched junction bases: 7. The chain's CDR3 is CASSQEFTSGTHNEQFF. The CDR3 DNA reads as TGTGCCAGCAGCCAAGAATTTACTAGCGGGACCCACAATGAGCAGTTCTTC.

The rearrangement uses TRBV4-2 and TRBJ2-6, with D unclear. V gave up 0 bases and J gave up 0 bases, with 3 bases separating them. The length of the CDR3 is 15 residues. Germline V gene data show CDR1 as LGHNA and CDR2 as YNFKEQ. The CDR3: CASSQEDSGANVLTF. CDR3 DNA: TGTGCCAGCAGCCAAGAGGACTCTGGGGCCAACGTCCTGACTTTC.

This clonotype came up a few times. V gene TRBV7-9 combines with J gene TRBJ1-1, with TRBD1 matching over 7 bases. The germline gives CDR1 SEHNR, CDR2 FQNEAQ (reference sequence). CDR3 length: 15 amino acids. With V trimmed by 5 bases and J by 1 base, 7 bases remained unmatched. The CDR3 sequence is CASSERQGANTEAFF. The CDR3 coding sequence is TGTGCCAGCAGCGAAAGACAGGGAGCGAACACTGAAGCTTTCTTT.

This chain links TRBV20-1 with TRBJ2-7; 9 bases align to TRBD1. The V gene end was trimmed by 0 bases and the J gene end by 5 bases; junction bases not matched to a gene: 8. CDR1 is DFQATT and CDR2 is SNEGSKA in the germline V gene (reference sequence). CDR3 length: 15 residues. CDR3 protein: CSARDLNTGGHEQYF. In DNA, the CDR3 is TGCAGTGCTAGAGATTTGAATACAGGGGGCCACGAGCAGTACTTC.

This clonotype has a handful of counts. The genes are TRBV12-3 or TRBV12-4 and TRBJ2-1, with TRBD2 matching 8 bases. The CDR3 has 13 amino acids. Trimming took 4 bases from V and 15 from J; bases not matched to a gene: 11. The CDR3 here is CASSSLLAGRWFF. In DNA, the CDR3 is TGTGCCAGCAGTTCACTCTTAGCGGGGCGGTGGTTCTTC.

The table lists this clonotype with a few counts. DNA of the CDR3: TGTGCCAGCAGCTTAGTAGAGGGGACTTCTGGGGCCAACGTCCTGACTTTC. This gives the protein CASSLVEGTSGANVLTF. The chain combines TRBV11-2 with TRBJ2-6; possibly TRBD2 for D (6 bases). V was trimmed by 1 base and J by 1 base, leaving 11 bases between them. This CDR3 has 17 residues. Per germline, CDR1 SGHAT and CDR2 FQNNGV.

CDR3 nucleotide sequence: TGTGCCAGCAGCTCGGGACTAGCGGGAGAGACGAACGGGGAGCTGTTTTTT. Translated: CASSSGLAGETNGELFF. The chain has TRBV7-9 and TRBJ2-2, with 14 bases lining up with TRBD2. Looked up from germline, CDR1 is SEHNR and CDR2 is FQNEAQ (reference sequence). Trimming took 4 bases from V and 7 from J; bases not matched to a gene: 8. The CDR3 has 17 amino acids. The entire variable domain, with the rest obtained from reference TRBV7-9 and TRBJ2-2, is as follows: DTGVSQNPRHKITKRGQNVTFRCDPISEHNRLYWYRQTLGQGPEFLTYFQNEAQLEKSRLLSDRFSAERPKGSFSTLEIQRTEQGDSAMYLCASSSGLAGETNGELFFGEGSRLTVL.

This clonotype appeared a few times. The rearrangement links TRBV15 to TRBJ1-6, with D perhaps matching TRBD1 (6 bases). The CDR3 spans 14 residues. V dropped 3 bases and J dropped 9 bases, with 12 bases sitting between them. Per germline, CDR1 LNHNV and CDR2 YYDKDF (reference sequence). The CDR3 loop is CATSREGEASPLHF. DNA of the CDR3: TGTGCCACCAGCAGGGAGGGGGAAGCTTCACCCCTCCACTTT.

This clonotype showed up just a few times. CDR3 region: CASSPAPGRPEAFF. CDR3 nucleotides: TGTGCCAGCAGCCCCGCCCCAGGGCGGCCTGAAGCTTTCTTT. The chain uses TRBV7-2 and TRBJ1-1, with D perhaps TRBD1 (5 bases). Trimming removed 5 bases from V and 6 bases from J, with 16 bases in between. Germline V gene sequence: CDR1 SGHTA, CDR2 FQGNSA. The CDR3 is made up of 14 amino acids. The variable domain in full, with the rest retrieved from reference TRBV7-2 and TRBJ1-1, is GAGVSQSPSNKVTEKGKDVELRCDPISGHTALYWYRQSLGQGLEFLIYFQGNSAPDKSGLPSDRFSAERTGGSVSTLTIQRTQQEDSAVYLCASSPAPGRPEAFFGQGTRLTVV.

The rearrangement links TRBV7-2 to TRBJ1-2; 8 bases fit TRBD1. Trimming at V came to 5 bases and at J to 8 bases, leaving 16 bases not matched to a gene. The CDR3 covers 16 residues. Germline CDR1 reads SGHTA; CDR2 reads FQGNSA. Here the CDR3 DNA reads TGTGCCAGCAGCCTACAAGAGCGGGCAGGGGGCGACGGCTACACCTTC. Protein product: CASSLQERAGGDGYTF.

This clonotype was observed a few times. The chain links TRBV4-3 to TRBJ2-3, with TRBD2 identical over 7 bases. Looked up from germline, CDR1 is LGHNA and CDR2 is YSLEER. CDR3 size: 14 residues. V was clipped by 4 bases and J by 4 bases; unmatched bases: 5. Here the CDR3 reads CASSLRLAPDTQYF. The CDR3 nucleotides are TGCGCCAGCAGCCTTAGACTAGCTCCAGATACGCAGTATTTT.

This clonotype was picked up many times. V and J are TRBV7-3 and TRBJ2-3, with 7 bases aligning to TRBD2. This CDR3 has 14 residues. V was clipped by 3 bases and J by 1 base; unmatched bases: 1. CDR1 and CDR2 from the germline V gene are SGHTA and FQGTGA. CDR3 amino acids: CASSFRGGTDTQYF. The CDR3, as DNA: TGTGCCAGCAGCTTCCGGGGGGGCACAGATACGCAGTATTTT.

The chain has TRBV7-9 and TRBJ2-1; possibly TRBD1 for D (5 bases). Per germline, CDR1 SEHNR and CDR2 FQNEAQ (reference sequence). Trimming took off 5 bases at V and 4 bases at J, with 15 bases between the two ends. The CDR3 has 15 amino acids. This CDR3 reads CASSLGPDSYNEQFF. CDR3 nucleotides: TGTGCCAGCAGCCTAGGCCCAGACAGTTACAATGAGCAGTTCTTC.

The chain couples TRBV21-1 to TRBJ2-1. TRBV21-1 is a pseudogene locus. CDR3 length equals 15 residues. CDR3 sequence reads: CASSKMAMAYNEQFF. The CDR3 nucleotides are TGTGCCAGCAGCAAAATGGCAATGGCCTACAATGAGCAGTTCTTC.

This clonotype occurred a few times. V gene TRBV2 combines with J gene TRBJ2-7; 9 bases agree with TRBD1. The junction had 4 bases not matched to a gene; V was cut back by 2 bases and J by 2 bases. The germline gives CDR1 SNHLY, CDR2 FYNNEI. The CDR3 runs to 15 residues. CDR3 residues: CASSEIRDRAYEQYF. CDR3 coding DNA: TGTGCCAGCAGTGAAATTCGGGACAGGGCCTACGAGCAGTACTTC.

This clonotype appeared a single time. The chain links TRBV6-4 to TRBJ2-3; 9 bases align to TRBD2. Looked up from germline, CDR1 is MRHNA and CDR2 is SNTAGT. V lost 10 bases, J lost 2 bases, and 10 bases stayed unmatched. The CDR3 has 15 amino acids. The CDR3: CATSRRGGATDTQYF. CDR3 in DNA: TGTGCCACCTCGCGGCGGGGGGGCGCCACAGATACGCAGTATTTT.

This clonotype occurred many times. The chain uses TRBV6-5 and TRBJ2-2; D is ambiguous. Between the trimmed V and J ends, which lost 5 bases and 7 bases, there was a span of 8 bases. Per germline, CDR1 MNHEY and CDR2 SVGAGI. This CDR3 is 12 amino acids long. For the CDR3, the DNA is TGTGCCAGCAGTCTTCTGGACGGGGAGCTGTTTTTT. Protein sequence: CASSLLDGELFF.

V gene TRBV24-1 combines with J gene TRBJ2-7; 8 bases agree with TRBD2. CDR3 length equals 15 residues. The germline V gene encodes CDR1 KGHDR and CDR2 SFDVKD. Losses at the gene ends were 3 bases for V and 6 bases for J; bases not matched to a gene: 9. CDR3 residues: CATSDPGRANGEQYF. Here the CDR3 DNA reads TGTGCCACCAGTGATCCCGGGAGGGCTAATGGCGAGCAGTACTTC.